This TCR beta chain was obtained from a study of CDR3 diversity in severe acne. One entry per CDR3 protein results from TCRdb running MiXCR on the PCR reads. The table includes 65,000 to 95,000 distinct CDR3 sequences, 51% detected once. This clonotype is a singleton in its sample. Germline and junction disagree at one end, which may indicate a read error. The CDR3 sequence is 13 residues long. Germline loops: CDR1 KGHDR, CDR2 SFDVKD. The source is a male donor in good health, without acne. This chain connects TRBV24-1 to TRBJ1-2; D not resolved. Sequencing input: blood. Here the CDR3 DNA reads TGTGCCAGCAGTGAGCGGTTAAACTATGGCTACACCTTC. Its protein product is CASSERLNYGYTF.